This T cell receptor beta chain appears in the sequencing data of a study of T cells after posttransplantation cyclophosphamide. V trimming: 3 bases; J trimming: 4 bases; junction bases outside the gene matches: 8. CDR3 size: 15 residues. In germline, CDR1 is KGHSH, CDR2 LQKENI. TCRdb's table, derived via immunoSEQ multiplex PCR, lists solely in-frame clones and lacks some. The sample carries 30,000 to 40,000 clones, roughly 90% recorded once. The sequence was collected from a middle-aged woman with a blood cancer, CMV-positive, and with a related stem cell donor. The material sequenced was PBMCs. This chain links TRBV18 with TRBJ2-7, with TRBD1 matching over 8 bases. CDR3 coding DNA: TGTGCCAGCTCACCTCCGGGACAGGTTTATTACGAGCAGTACTTC. It codes for CASSPPGQVYYEQYF. The full variable domain, its missing parts supplied by reference TRBV18 and TRBJ2-7, is NAGVMQNPRHLVRRRGQEARLRCSPMKGHSHVYWYRQLPEEGLKFMVYLQKENIIDESGMPKERFSAEFPKEGPSILRIQQVVRGDSAAYFCASSPPGQVYYEQYFGPGTRLTVT.